This T cell receptor (beta chain) came from a study of shared clonotypes between healthy human individuals. Study-wide background: Used for every donor were three CD4 naive, three CD4 memory, two CD8 naive and one CD8 memory plate. General observations from the study: Sorted-subset sequencing, rarefaction showed, was incomplete despite large depth. A generally larger estimated richness was seen in naive subsets than in memory subsets.

Notes on this clone: Antigen unknown.

Naive CD8 cells, CD45RO-negative and positively selected for CCR7, excluded terminally differentiated effector memory CD45RA+ cells. The donors, healthy adults who were HIV-negative, had experienced no recent acute infections or vaccinations. Here immunoSEQ multiplex PCR was the method, and the copy in TCRdb shows in-frame clones only, minus some. The sample yields 630,000 or so clones, 98% seen once. The V and J ends lost 1 base and 2 bases respectively, with 14 bases between them. Germline CDR1 is MGHRA and CDR2 is YSYEKL. This CDR3 comprises 16 residues. This chain uses TRBV4-1 with TRBJ2-5, with a weak D call TRBD1 (8 bases). Sequencing used naive CD8+ T cells sorted from blood. The sequence was collected from a young man in good health. This CDR3 is CASSQAGQGLQETQYF. The CDR3 region has the DNA TGCGCCAGCAGCCAAGCCGGACAGGGACTACAAGAGACCCAGTACTTC.